This T cell receptor beta chain was recorded in a study of beta chain features in type 1 diabetes. In the study overall: The examined sorted cells totaled 107,917,701 across samples.

As regards this clone: Its antigen is not identified.

Study findings and constraints: Within the patient group, naive, central memory and Treg TCRB repertoires appeared more similar to each other than within healthy donors. When VDJ junctions were examined, type 1 diabetes patients showed fewer insertions and more deletions. Type 1 diabetes patients had TCRB CDR3s that were shorter (moderately but significantly so) in all four CD4+ subsets.

Germline-derived CDR1 and CDR2 are SQVTM and ANQGSEA. Trimming shortened V by 6 bases and J by 0 bases, and 9 bases separated the two germline ends. The CDR3 extends over 13 amino acids. TCRB transcripts that were expressed got sequenced, as all of the isolated RNA had been reverse transcribed. The assay was immunoSEQ multiplex PCR, and TCRdb's table has in-frame clones only and misses some. The table shows some 150,000 clones, with less than 15% occurring only once. The sample consisted of central memory CD4+ T cells from blood. This chain joins TRBV29-1 and TRBJ2-1, with D unclear. This receptor was taken from a man younger than 35 with type 1 diabetes. The CDR3 DNA is TGCAGCGTACAGCTCAGCTCCTACAATGAGCAGTTCTTC. Translating gives CSVQLSSYNEQFF.